This T cell receptor beta chain derives from a study of beta chain features in type 1 diabetes. The CDR3 extends over 14 amino acids. CDR1 is SGHTA, CDR2 FQGNSA, per germline. V lost 1 base and J 10 bases, leaving 14 bases between the germline ends. Broader study findings: Cells carrying high TCR expression could end up over-represented when cDNA is sequenced.

Central memory, naive, regulatory and stem cell-like memory CD4+ cells were sorted by CD45RO/CCR7/CD25/CD127/CD95/CD27. Sequenced material consisted of expressed TCRB transcripts (all of the isolated RNA was reverse transcribed). Libraries were prepared by immunoSEQ multiplex PCR; TCRdb keeps only in-frame clonotypes and omits some of them. Among 400,000 to 500,000 clones listed, approximately 15% were seen once. This clone has more than one count but fewer than ten. Its antigen is currently unknown. The TCR sequence derives from a man aged 30 to 39 in good health. The sample was naive CD4+ T cells from blood. The rearrangement links TRBV7-2 to TRBJ2-1, with D unclear. The DNA of the CDR3 is TGTGCCAGCAGCTTAGATATTTCGTTGGGCGAGCAGTTCTTC. Residues: CASSLDISLGEQFF.